This T cell receptor beta chain emerged from a study of naive and memory T cell subsets. In its sample, this clonotype was seen a few times. Its antigen is currently unknown. General study findings and limits: A few larger clonotypes appeared in naive repertoires, especially CD8, possibly memory cells re-expressing CD45RA.

Two oligonucleotides, mixed equimolar, formed the beta constant-region primer covering TRBC1 and TRBC2. Ligated cDNA was amplified by four rounds of PCR with nested alpha and beta constant-region primers and SP2. An oligonucleotide with the SP2 primer and a 12-nucleotide UMI was ligated to the cDNA 3' end. TCRdb recomputed calls from the UMI-ligation and nested PCR reads with MiXCR, one row per CDR3 protein. The sample lists about 160,000 distinct CDR3 sequences, about 23% occurring once. Looked up from germline, CDR1 is SGHRS and CDR2 is YFSETQ. Trimming removed 0 bases at V and 1 base at J, with 7 bases between. There are 14 residues in the CDR3.

Material for sequencing was naive CD4+ T cells from blood. The source is a human donor in good health. The chain has TRBV5-1 and TRBJ2-5; D unclear. Written as DNA, the CDR3 is TGCGCCAGCAGCTTGGCCGGGTTCCAAGAGACCCAGTACTTC. Protein sequence: CASSLAGFQETQYF.